This T cell receptor beta chain emerged from a study of T cells in Graves' hyperthyroidism and ophthalmopathy. Study-wide points: Most thyroid clonotypes with frequency above 0.001 were detected in blood. Model-based prediction identified ophthalmopathy a median around 6.7 months prior to its onset.

Germline loops: CDR1 LGHNA, CDR2 YNFKEQ. Trimming pared 0 bases from V and 6 bases from J, leaving 14 bases between. CDR3 length equals 16 residues. Notes on this clonotype: What it recognizes is unknown.

On the basis of clinical symptoms, serum thyroxine and TRAb, thyroid ultrasound and orbital computed tomography, diagnoses were made. Cells are PBMCs isolated from approximately 9.2 ml of fresh blood. Authors of the study amplified TCR beta CDR3 regions from RNA transcripts. RT-PCR in the first round (using the HTBI primer set) targeted the TCR CDR3. Using its own MiXCR run on the multiplex PCR reads, TCRdb lists one record per CDR3 protein. The data contain 300,000 to 350,000 distinct CDR3 sequences, around 16% of them seen just once; the ten biggest clones take up 33%. The source of this sequence is a man aged 25 to 40 with Graves' hyperthyroidism. The chain recombines TRBV4-2 with TRBJ1-4; D uncertain. The sequenced sample consisted of blood. The CDR3: CASSQEGGPLYEKLFF. CDR3 DNA: TGTGCCAGCAGCCAAGAGGGCGGCCCGCTTTATGAAAAACTGTTTTTT.